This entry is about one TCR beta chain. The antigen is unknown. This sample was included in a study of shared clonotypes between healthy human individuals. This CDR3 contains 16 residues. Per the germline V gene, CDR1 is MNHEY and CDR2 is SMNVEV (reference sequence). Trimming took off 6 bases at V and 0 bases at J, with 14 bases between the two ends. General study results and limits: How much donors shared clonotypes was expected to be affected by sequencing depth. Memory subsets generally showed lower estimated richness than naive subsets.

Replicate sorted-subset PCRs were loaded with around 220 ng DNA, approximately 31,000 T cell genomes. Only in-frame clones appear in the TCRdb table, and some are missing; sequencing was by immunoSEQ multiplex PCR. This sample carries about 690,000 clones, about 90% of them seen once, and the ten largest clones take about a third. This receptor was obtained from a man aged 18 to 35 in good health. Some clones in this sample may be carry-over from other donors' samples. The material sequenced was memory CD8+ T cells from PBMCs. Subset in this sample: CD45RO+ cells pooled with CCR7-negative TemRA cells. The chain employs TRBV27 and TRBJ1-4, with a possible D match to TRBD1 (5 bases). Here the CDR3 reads CASRGKRGATNEKLFF. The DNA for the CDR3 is TGTGCCAGCAGGGGAAAACGGGGGGCAACTAATGAAAAACTGTTTTTT.